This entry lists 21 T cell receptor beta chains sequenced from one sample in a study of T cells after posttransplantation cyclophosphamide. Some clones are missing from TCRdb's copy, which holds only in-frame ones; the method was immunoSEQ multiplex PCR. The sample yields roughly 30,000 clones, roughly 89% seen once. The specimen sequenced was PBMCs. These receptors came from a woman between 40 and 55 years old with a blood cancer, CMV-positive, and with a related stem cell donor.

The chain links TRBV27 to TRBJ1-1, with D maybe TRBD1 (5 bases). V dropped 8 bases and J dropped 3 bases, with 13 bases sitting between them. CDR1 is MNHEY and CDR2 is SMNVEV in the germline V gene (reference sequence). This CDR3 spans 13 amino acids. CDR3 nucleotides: TGTGCCAGCTGCCAGGGTAGGGACACTGAAGCTTTCTTT. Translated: CASCQGRDTEAFF.

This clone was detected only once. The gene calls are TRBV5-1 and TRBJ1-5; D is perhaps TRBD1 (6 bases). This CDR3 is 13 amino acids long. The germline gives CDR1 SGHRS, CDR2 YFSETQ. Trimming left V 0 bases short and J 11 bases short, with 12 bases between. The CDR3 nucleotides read TGCGCCAGCAGCTTGGACACAGGGCAGACCCAGCATTTT. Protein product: CASSLDTGQTQHF.

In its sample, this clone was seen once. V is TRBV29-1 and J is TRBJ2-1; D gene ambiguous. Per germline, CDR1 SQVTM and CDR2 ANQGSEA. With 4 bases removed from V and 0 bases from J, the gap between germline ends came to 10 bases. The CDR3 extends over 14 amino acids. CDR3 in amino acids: CSVATTVSYNEQFF. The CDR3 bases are TGCAGCGTTGCTACGACTGTCTCCTACAATGAGCAGTTCTTC.

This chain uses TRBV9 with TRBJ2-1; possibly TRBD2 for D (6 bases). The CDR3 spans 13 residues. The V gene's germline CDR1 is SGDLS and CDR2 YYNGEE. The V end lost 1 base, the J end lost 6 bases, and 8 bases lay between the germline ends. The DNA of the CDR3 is TGTGCCAGCAGCGTATCGGGGGTCAATGAGCAGTTCTTC. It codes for CASSVSGVNEQFF.

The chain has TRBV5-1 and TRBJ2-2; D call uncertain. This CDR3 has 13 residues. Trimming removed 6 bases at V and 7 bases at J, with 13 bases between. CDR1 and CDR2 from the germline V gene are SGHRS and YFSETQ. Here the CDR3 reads CASTEWYGGELFF. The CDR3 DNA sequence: TGCGCCAGCACCGAGTGGTACGGCGGGGAGCTGTTTTTT.

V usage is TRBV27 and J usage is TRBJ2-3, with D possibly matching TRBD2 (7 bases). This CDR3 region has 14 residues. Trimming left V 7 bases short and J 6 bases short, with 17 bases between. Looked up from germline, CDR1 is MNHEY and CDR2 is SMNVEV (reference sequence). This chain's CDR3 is CASTGGGVQDTQYF. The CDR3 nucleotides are TGTGCCAGCACAGGAGGGGGGGTCCAGGATACGCAGTATTTT.

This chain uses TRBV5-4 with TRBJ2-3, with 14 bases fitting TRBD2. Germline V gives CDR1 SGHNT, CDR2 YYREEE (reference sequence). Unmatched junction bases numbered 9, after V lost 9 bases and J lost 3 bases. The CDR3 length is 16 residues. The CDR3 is CATSPGLAGVTDTQYF. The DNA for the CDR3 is TGTGCCACAAGCCCGGGACTAGCGGGGGTGACAGATACGCAGTATTTT.

For the CDR3, the DNA is TGTGCCAGCAGTTTATCAGGGACAGGTCTTTACTACGAGCAGTACTTC. As protein: CASSLSGTGLYYEQYF. The chain employs TRBV27 and TRBJ2-7, with 8 bases identical to TRBD1. The CDR3 is 16 residues long. Unmatched junction bases numbered 7, after V lost 0 bases and J lost 3 bases. In germline, CDR1 is MNHEY, CDR2 SMNVEV (reference sequence).

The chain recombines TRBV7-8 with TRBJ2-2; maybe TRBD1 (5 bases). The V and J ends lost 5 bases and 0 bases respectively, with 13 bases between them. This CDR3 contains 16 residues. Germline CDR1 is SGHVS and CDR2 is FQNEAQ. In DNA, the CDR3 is TGTGCCAGCAGCCAAACAGGAATTACGAACACCGGGGAGCTGTTTTTT. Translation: CASSQTGITNTGELFF.

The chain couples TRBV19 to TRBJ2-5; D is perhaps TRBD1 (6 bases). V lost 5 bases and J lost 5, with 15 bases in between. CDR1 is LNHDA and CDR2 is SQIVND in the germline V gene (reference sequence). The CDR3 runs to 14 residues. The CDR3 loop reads CASSSRGPGETQYF. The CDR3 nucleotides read TGTGCCAGTAGTTCCAGGGGCCCGGGGGAGACCCAGTACTTC.

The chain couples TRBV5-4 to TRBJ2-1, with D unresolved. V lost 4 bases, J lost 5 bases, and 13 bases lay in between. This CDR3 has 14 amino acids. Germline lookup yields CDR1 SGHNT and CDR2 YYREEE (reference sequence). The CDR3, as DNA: TGTGCCAGCAGCCCCTTTGGCATCGACAATGAGCAGTTCTTC. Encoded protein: CASSPFGIDNEQFF.

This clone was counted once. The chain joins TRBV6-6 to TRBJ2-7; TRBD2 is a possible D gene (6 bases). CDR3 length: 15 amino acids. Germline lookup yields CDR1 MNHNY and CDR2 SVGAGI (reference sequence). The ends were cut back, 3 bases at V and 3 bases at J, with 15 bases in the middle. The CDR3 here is CASSYWPGRGYEQYF. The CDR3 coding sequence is TGTGCCAGCAGTTATTGGCCAGGGCGGGGCTACGAGCAGTACTTC.

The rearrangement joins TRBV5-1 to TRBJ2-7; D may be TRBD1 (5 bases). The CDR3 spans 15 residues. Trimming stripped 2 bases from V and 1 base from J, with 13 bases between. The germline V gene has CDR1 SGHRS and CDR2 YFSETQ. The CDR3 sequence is CASSLGGHPSYEQYF. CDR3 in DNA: TGCGCCAGCAGCTTAGGTGGACATCCTTCCTACGAGCAGTACTTC.

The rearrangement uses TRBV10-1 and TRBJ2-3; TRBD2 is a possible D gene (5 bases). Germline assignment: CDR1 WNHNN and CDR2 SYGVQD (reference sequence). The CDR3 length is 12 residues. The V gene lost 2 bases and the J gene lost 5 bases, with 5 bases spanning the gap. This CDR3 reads CASSERGDTQYF. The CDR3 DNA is TGCGCCAGCAGTGAGCGGGGAGATACGCAGTATTTT.

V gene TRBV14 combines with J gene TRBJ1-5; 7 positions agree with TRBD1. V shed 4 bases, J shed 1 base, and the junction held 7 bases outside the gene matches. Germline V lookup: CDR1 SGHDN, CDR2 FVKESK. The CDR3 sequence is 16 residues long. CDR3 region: CASSLPQGESNQPQHF. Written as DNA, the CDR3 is TGTGCCAGCAGCCTCCCCCAGGGGGAGAGCAATCAGCCCCAGCATTTT.

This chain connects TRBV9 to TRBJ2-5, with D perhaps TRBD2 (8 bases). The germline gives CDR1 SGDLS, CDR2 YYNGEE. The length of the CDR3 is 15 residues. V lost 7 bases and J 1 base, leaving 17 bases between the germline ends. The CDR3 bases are TGTGCCAGCGGCCGGGAGGGGGCGGCCCAAGAGACCCAGTACTTC. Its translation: CASGREGAAQETQYF.

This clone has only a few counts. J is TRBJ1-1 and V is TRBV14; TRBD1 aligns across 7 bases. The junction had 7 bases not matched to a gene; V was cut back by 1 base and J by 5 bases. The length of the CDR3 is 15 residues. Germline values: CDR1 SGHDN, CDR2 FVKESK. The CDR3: CASSQGQGVWTEAFF. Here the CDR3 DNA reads TGTGCCAGCAGCCAAGGACAGGGAGTGTGGACTGAAGCTTTCTTT.

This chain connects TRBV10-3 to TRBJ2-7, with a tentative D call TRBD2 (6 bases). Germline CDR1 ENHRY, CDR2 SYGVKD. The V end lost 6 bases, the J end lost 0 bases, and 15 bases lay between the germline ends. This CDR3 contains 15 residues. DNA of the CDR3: TGTGCCATCAGCAGAAACCGGGACTCCTCCTACGAGCAGTACTTC. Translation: CAISRNRDSSYEQYF.

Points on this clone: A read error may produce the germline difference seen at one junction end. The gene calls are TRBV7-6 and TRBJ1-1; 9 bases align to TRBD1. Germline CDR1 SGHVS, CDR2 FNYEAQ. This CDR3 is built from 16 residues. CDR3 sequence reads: CASSPPGTGRNTEASF. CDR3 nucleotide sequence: TGTGCCAGCAGCCCACCCGGGACAGGGAGAAACACTGAAGCTTCCTTT.

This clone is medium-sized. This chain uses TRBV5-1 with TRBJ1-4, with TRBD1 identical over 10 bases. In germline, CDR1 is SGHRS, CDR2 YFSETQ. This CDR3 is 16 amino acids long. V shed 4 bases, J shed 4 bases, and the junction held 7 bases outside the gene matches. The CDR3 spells CASSVGQGGLNEKLFF. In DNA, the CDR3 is TGCGCCAGCAGCGTCGGACAGGGGGGGCTTAATGAAAAACTGTTTTTT.

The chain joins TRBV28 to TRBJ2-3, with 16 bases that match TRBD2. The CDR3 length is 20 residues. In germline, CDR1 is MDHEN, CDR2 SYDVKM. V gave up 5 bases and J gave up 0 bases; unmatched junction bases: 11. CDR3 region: CASSATTPGLAGGSTDTQYF. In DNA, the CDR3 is TGTGCCAGCAGTGCCACAACGCCGGGACTAGCGGGGGGGAGCACAGATACGCAGTATTTT.